This T cell receptor beta chain was sequenced for a study of cytomegalovirus exposure and HLA in healthy donors (dated by TCRdb to the late 2010s). Context from the whole study: According to an earlier analysis of 587 of the donors, some 180 million T cells yielded roughly 110 million unique TCR beta sequences and 276 Gb of sequence data. An early release that covered roughly 600 HLA-typed donors contained approximately 300 gigabases of sequencing data and some 87 million unique TCR sequences. The aim of the study was to test whether cataloging public T cell receptors could identify signatures of past pathogen exposure. Across some 400 genotyped donors of the cohort, an average of about 220,000 unique TCR beta nucleotide sequences per donor were sequenced, and around 20% of those sequences were non-productive. The T cell repertoires of some 670 subjects were profiled by immunosequencing and related to cytomegalovirus serostatus. The number of donors typed differed by locus, with roughly 629-640 for A, B, C, DRB1 and DQB1, more than 500 for DQA1, 600 to 610 for DPA1, and around 460 for DPB1. A separate validation cohort of over a hundred different subjects was used in addition to the 666-subject first cohort. A later analysis re-analyzed previously published TCR beta repertoires from roughly 630 donors and added high-resolution HLA genotyping to study TCR occurrence patterns. Genome-wide SNP genotypes for about 60% of the roughly 670 donors were used in a later genetic analysis, which treated that subset as a discovery cohort. Roughly 5 DR-DQ haplotypes were handled as single units for association and clustering, since linkage in the cohort was strong. To decide whether each TCR beta V gene segment behaved as functional or pseudogenic, an earlier analysis of 587 of the donors relied on high-throughput TCR beta sequencing. Alongside the repertoire data, information on donor age, sex, ethnicity and CMV serostatus was compiled. Class I and class II HLA loci were covered by the typing at four-digit resolution. High-throughput TCR immunosequencing, statistical association of individual TCRs with disease status, and machine learning were combined to predict cytomegalovirus infection status. Of the 350 to 450 genotyped donors, roughly 85% fell in the genetic ancestry cluster associated with self-reported Caucasian donors. Rather than using new phenotypic data, the later analysis identified candidate immune exposures from TCR beta sequences and from how often those sequences occurred across donors. Every repertoire in the discovery cohort had been generated on one and the same sequencing platform.

The cohort comprised 710 or so healthy bone marrow donors. All cohort members were sampled while nominally healthy, although unrecorded immune exposures were likely present. The donor was CMV seropositive and was included in the group of some 290 seropositive cohort members. Each donor provided a peripheral blood sample, and peripheral blood mononuclear cells were used for TCR beta sequencing. The Qiagen DNeasy Blood Extraction Kit was used to extract genomic DNA from the blood cell samples. What the work shows at the level of the full study, not this receptor alone: The only immune exposure information available for the cohort was CMV serostatus. The 87-base-pair reads could not distinguish some IMGT-functional V segments, including TRBV6-2 and TRBV6-3, so those segments were excluded. An earlier analysis of 587 of the donors showed that most TCR beta V segments appeared in productive rearrangements either about 87% or about 30% of the time, which broadly matched IMGT annotations. Roughly uniform sequencing depth across donors was assumed in presence/absence analyses, although this assumption may not hold. Strong co-occurrence of HLA alleles, especially DR and DQ, made assigning TCR associations to individual alleles difficult. A later analysis found that HLA-associated TCR beta chains were more clonally expanded and had lower generation probabilities than equally common non-associated chains. Because some donors lacked HLA typing at each locus, the association tests relied only on the typed subset. Cytomegalovirus status was reported to be diagnosed by the classifier with high specificity and sensitivity in both the original and validation cohorts. A later analysis found that most CMV-associated TCR beta chains appeared HLA-restricted, with HLA associations seemingly driven largely by CMV exposure. In a later analysis, several top co-occurrence clusters were reported to appear linked to parvovirus B19, influenza, CMV and Epstein-Barr virus. The sequencing pipeline was judged likely to have produced a cluster of highly shared sequence variants as a technical artifact. At a false discovery rate of 0.05, a later analysis linked under 20,000 TCR beta sequences to specific HLA alleles. Compared with the roughly 670-donor mean, donors in an Asian-associated ancestry cluster had fewer N-insertions in productive TCRs, according to a later genetic analysis. V-gene and J-gene trimming of TCR beta chains was associated with a missense DCLRE1C variant in a later genetic analysis, and the association was replicated in an independent cohort. In vitro tests confirmed that a few of the cytomegalovirus-associated TCR beta chains recognize cytomegalovirus antigens. Linkage disequilibrium might explain the correlated functional status among segregating V segments, but an unknown experimental factor could not be excluded. Only TCR beta chains were sequenced in this cohort, and the absence of alpha or paired-chain data limited detectable features. A total of some 180 TCR beta chains were listed by the study as associated with cytomegalovirus. A later analysis found that TCR association rates varied across HLA loci, with DRB1 alleles showing the most associated TCRs and HLA-C alleles the fewest. A further reported finding was that TCR beta sequences accurately predicted the HLA-A and HLA-B alleles for most subjects in the first cohort. Most TCR sequences were seen in very few donors, while some public TCRs were found in many individuals. The authors suggested that the approach could potentially be generalized to other disease states and immunological phenotypes. Because counts were too low, 15 to 20 rarely observed V segments, including chromosome 9 orphons, were left out of the earlier analysis of several hundred of the donors.

About this clone: Its antigen specificity is not known. No clone much larger than this one lies a single base away; base qualities are absent.

Receptor libraries were prepared by the immunoSEQ multiplex PCR assay. For the multiplex PCR, a mixture combining 60 forward primers for TCR Vbeta segments and 13 reverse primers for TCR Jbeta segments was used. A multiplex PCR assay on genomic DNA amplified the CDR3 region of rearranged TCR beta genes. The Illumina HiSeq System was used to sequence the amplified TCR beta libraries as 87-base-pair reads. The authors processed their data as follows. In a later analysis, tens of millions of unique TCR beta chains were counted across the approximately 640 repertoires, and around 10 million of these chains were shared by at least two donors. Raw reads were error-corrected and collapsed into unique sequences with a nearest-neighbor algorithm that merged closely related sequences to remove PCR and sequencing errors. CDR3 sequences were aligned to IMGT reference sequences to assign V, D and J gene segments. Each retained sequence needed at least a six-nucleotide match to both a V gene segment and a J gene segment. Rearrangements were classified as productive when the CDR3 lacked stop codons and remained in frame with V and J, and all other rearrangements were classified as non-productive. Following IMGT convention, CDR3 was defined as the stretch from the second conserved V-encoded cysteine up to the conserved J-encoded phenylalanine. In an earlier analysis of roughly 610 of the donors, sequences lacking an unambiguous match to a single V gene segment were excluded. An earlier analysis of several hundred of the donors classified V segments as functional when productive rearrangements were above 56.7% and as segregating when the standard deviation between donors was above 5%. To diagnose cytomegalovirus status from the catalog of TCR beta chain sequences, a statistical classification framework was built. V and J gene assignment, in a later analysis, came from comparing TCR nucleotide sequences with IMGT/GENE-DB human TR gene sequences. In a later analysis, CDR3 sequences and most-parsimonious VDJ recombination scenarios were assigned using the TCRdist pipeline. In a later analysis, each TCR beta chain was defined by its CDR3 amino acid sequence together with its V-gene family, and reads lacking a unique V-gene family were excluded. A later analysis removed several hundred highly shared, low-generation-probability nucleotide sequences to deal with suspected cross-contamination and a sequencing artifact. For each public chain, a later analysis derived a clonal expansion index from normalized ranks of inferred template counts within each repertoire. In a later analysis, generation probabilities were computed using a VDJ recombination model fitted to out-of-frame rearrangements, and the results were checked against IGoR. A later analysis scored TCR-TCR, TCR-HLA and TCR-CMV co-occurrence with hypergeometric tests, applying a repertoire-size bias correction to TCR pairs. To estimate false discovery rates, a later analysis permuted the HLA or CMV assignments 20 times. In a later analysis, co-occurring TCRs were grouped with DBSCAN, and TCRdist sequence similarity was added when clustering was performed within HLA-allele-positive subsets. Repertoires with fewer than 30,000 or more than 120,000 public chains were left out of co-occurrence clustering, as were a handful of repertoires with anomalous nucleotide sharing. Here the immuneACCESS table is served through TCRdb, limited to in-frame sequences with V and J called. Missing clones are a known gap in these copies; in checked studies unresolved V genes cover under half, and the rest lacks a known reason. V and J calls and clone size follow that table, whereas D and trimming were derived from the DNA. The sample contains about 160,000 clones, roughly 87% of them found a single time. Less than 5% of the sample lies in the top ten.

V and J lose 10 bases and 2 bases, and a span of 15 bases separates them. CDR1 is given as ENHRY and CDR2 as SYGVKD, both from the germline V gene. Counted from cysteine to phenylalanine, this CDR3 has 14 amino acids. Kept here is only the CDR3 DNA, which spans 42 bases and is read in frame from base 1. The sequence joins TRBV10-3 to TRBJ2-1; TRBD1 is perhaps the D gene, given 6 matching bases. The receptor was isolated from a man aged 50-60 years in good health and CMV-seropositive. Sequenced sample: PBMCs. The DNA is TGTGCCACACGGGACACCACCGCCTACAATGAGCAGTTCTTC. Translated, this is CATRDTTAYNEQFF.